The 2 T cell receptor beta chains below all came from one sample that was sequenced in a study of cytomegalovirus exposure and HLA in healthy donors. A multiplex PCR was run with 60 Vbeta primers and 13 Jbeta primers. The repertoire was sequenced with immunoSEQ multiplex PCR; TCRdb's copy has only in-frame clones and lacks some. Among roughly 160,000 clones listed, around three quarters were seen once. Input material: PBMCs. These receptors were obtained from a woman between 50 and 59 years old in good health and CMV-seropositive.

The chain joins TRBV19 to TRBJ2-1; 14 bases are shared with TRBD2. V was pared by 1 base and J by 6 bases, with 5 bases of the junction left unmatched. The CDR3 contains 17 residues. CDR1 and CDR2 from the germline V gene are LNHDA and SQIVND (reference sequence). CDR3 in DNA: TGTGCCAGTAGTATAGCCCAGACTAGCGGGAGGGGCAATGAGCAGTTCTTC. This encodes CASSIAQTSGRGNEQFF.

The chain recombines TRBV4-3 with TRBJ2-7; D gene ambiguous. The CDR3 extends over 15 amino acids. Between the trimmed V and J ends, which lost 6 bases and 5 bases, there was a span of 20 bases. Germline values: CDR1 LGHNA, CDR2 YSLEER. The CDR3 protein is CASSPRTYAPDEQYF. The CDR3 DNA reads TGCGCCAGCAGTCCTCGAACTTATGCCCCCGACGAGCAGTACTTC.